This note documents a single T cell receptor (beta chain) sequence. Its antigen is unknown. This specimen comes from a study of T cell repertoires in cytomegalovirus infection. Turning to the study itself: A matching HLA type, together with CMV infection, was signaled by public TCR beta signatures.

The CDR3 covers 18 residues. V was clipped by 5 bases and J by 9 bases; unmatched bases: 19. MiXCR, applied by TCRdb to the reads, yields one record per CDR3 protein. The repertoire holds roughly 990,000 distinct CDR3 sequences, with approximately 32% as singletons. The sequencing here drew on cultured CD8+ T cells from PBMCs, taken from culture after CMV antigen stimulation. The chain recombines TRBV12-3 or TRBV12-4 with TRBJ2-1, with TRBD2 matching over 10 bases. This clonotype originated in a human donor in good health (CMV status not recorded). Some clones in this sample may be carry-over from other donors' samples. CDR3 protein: CASSPPPAGKRGGIEQFF. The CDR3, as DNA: TGTGCCAGCAGTCCCCCTCCCGCGGGGAAGCGGGGGGGGATTGAGCAGTTCTTC.